The clone carrying this T cell receptor (beta chain) was seen only a few times. Unique molecular identifiers featured in how the TCRbeta library was prepared. TCRdb analysed the PCR reads with MiXCR anew, one entry per CDR3 protein. The table includes roughly 610,000 distinct CDR3 sequences, roughly 10% detected once. This sample was taken from a study of T-cell reconstitution after alpha-beta-depleted transplantation in children. Sequencing was performed on PBMCs from the stem cell graft donor, taken from the stem cell graft. The TCR comes from a human donor who donated a stem cell graft to a child with acute myeloid leukemia.

The CDR3 nucleotides are TGCGCCAGCAGCCAAGCCCCCGTCCCGCGACTTAGTGATACGCAGTATTTT. Amino acid sequence: CASSQAPVPRLSDTQYF. The chain recombines TRBV4-1 with TRBJ2-3; D remains unclear. The CDR3 loop spans 17 amino acids. With 1 base removed from V and 6 bases from J, the gap between germline ends came to 20 bases. Germline CDR1 reads MGHRA; CDR2 reads YSYEKL.